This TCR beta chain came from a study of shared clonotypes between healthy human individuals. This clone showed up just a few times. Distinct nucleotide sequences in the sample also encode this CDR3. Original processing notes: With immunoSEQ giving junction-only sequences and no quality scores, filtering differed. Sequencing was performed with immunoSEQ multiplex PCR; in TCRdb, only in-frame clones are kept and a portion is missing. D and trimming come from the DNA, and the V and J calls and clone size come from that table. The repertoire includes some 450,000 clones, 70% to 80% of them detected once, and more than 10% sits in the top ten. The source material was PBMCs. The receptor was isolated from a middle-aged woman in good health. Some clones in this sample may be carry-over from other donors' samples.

The DNA of the CDR3 is TGTGCCAGCAGCGTAGACGGGTATAGCAATCAGCCCCAGCATTTT. Encoded protein: CASSVDGYSNQPQHF. The V call is TRBV9, the J call TRBJ1-5; D not resolved. Trimming took 0 bases from V and 0 from J, leaving 7 bases between them. The CDR3 totals 15 residues. Germline lookup yields CDR1 SGDLS and CDR2 YYNGEE. The full variable domain, completed using reference TRBV9 and TRBJ1-5, is DSGVTQTPKHLITATGQRVTLRCSPRSGDLSVYWYQQSLDQGLQFLIQYYNGEERAKGNILERFSAQQFPDLHSELNLSSLELGDSALYFCASSVDGYSNQPQHFGDGTRLSIL.